This T cell receptor beta chain was captured by sequencing in a study of vaccination effects on CD4 cells after COVID-19. Method: immunoSEQ multiplex PCR; TCRdb's copy keeps in-frame clones and lacks some. The table includes under 80,000 clones, over 70% detected once. Germline CDR1 LNHDA, CDR2 SQIVND (reference sequence). V lost 1 base, J lost 7 bases, and 16 bases lay in between. The CDR3 sequence is 15 residues long. Antigen-specific CD4+ T cells expanded by the ViraFEST assay with viral peptide pools were then sequenced. Having been cultured for 10 days, the cells underwent CD4+ T cell isolation. Neither prior SARS-CoV-2 infection nor positive nucleocapsid antibodies were present in the vaccine recipients. This clone appeared a few times. Its target is not known.

The gene calls are TRBV19 and TRBJ1-1; tentative D call: TRBD1 (5 bases). The source material was CD4+ T cells from PBMCs cultured with SARS-CoV-2 spike peptides, sampled before COVID-19 vaccination. This receptor was taken from a human donor who received a COVID-19 vaccine. The chain's CDR3 is CASSIAPGTTSEAFF. DNA for the CDR3: TGTGCCAGTAGTATAGCCCCCGGGACGACCAGTGAAGCTTTCTTT.